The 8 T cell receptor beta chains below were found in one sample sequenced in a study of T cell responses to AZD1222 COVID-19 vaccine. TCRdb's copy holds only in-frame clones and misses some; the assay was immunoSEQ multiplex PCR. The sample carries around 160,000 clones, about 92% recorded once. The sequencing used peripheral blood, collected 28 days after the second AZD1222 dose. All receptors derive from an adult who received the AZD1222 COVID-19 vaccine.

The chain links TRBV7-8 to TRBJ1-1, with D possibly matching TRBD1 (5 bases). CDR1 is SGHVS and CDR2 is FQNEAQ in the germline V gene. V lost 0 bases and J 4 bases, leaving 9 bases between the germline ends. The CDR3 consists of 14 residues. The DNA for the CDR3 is TGTGCCAGCAGCTTAGCCGGGGCGATCACTGAAGCTTTCTTT. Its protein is CASSLAGAITEAFF.

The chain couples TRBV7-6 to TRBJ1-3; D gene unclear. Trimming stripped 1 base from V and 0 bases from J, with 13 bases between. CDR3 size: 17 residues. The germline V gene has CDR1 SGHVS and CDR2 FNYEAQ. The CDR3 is CASSLVTPFVSGNTIYF. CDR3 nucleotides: TGTGCCAGCAGCTTAGTGACACCCTTCGTCTCTGGAAACACCATATATTTT.

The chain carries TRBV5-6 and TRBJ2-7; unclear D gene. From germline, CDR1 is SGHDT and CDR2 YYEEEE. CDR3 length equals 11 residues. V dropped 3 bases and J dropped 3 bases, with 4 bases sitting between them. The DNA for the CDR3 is TGTGCCAGCAGCTCGTTCTACGAGCAGTACTTC. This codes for CASSSFYEQYF. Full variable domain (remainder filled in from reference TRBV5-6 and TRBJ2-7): DAGVTQSPTHLIKTRGQQVTLRCSPKSGHDTVSWYQQALGQGPQFIFQYYEEEERQRGNFPDRFSGHQFPNYSSELNVNALLLGDSALYLCASSSFYEQYFGPGTRLTVT.

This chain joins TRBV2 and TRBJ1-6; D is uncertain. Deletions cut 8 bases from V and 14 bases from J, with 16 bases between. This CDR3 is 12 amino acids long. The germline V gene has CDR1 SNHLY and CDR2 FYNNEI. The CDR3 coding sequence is TGTGCCAGCCGACCTTTAGACTTTTCCCTCCACTTT. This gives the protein CASRPLDFSLHF. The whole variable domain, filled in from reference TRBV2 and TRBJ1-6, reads EPEVTQTPSHQVTQMGQEVILRCVPISNHLYFYWYRQILGQKVEFLVSFYNNEISEKSEIFDDQFSVERPDGSNFTLKIRSTKLEDSAMYFCASRPLDFSLHFGNGTRLTVT.

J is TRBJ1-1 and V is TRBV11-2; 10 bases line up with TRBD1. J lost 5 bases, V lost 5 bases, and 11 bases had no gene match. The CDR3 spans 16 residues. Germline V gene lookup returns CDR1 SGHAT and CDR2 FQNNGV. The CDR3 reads CASSLGRDRGLTEAFF. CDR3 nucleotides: TGTGCCAGCAGCCTAGGACGGGACAGGGGATTAACTGAAGCTTTCTTT.

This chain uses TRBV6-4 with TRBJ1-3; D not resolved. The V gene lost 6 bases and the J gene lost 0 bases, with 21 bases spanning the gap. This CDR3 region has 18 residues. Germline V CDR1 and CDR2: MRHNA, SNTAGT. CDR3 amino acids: CASRVGPRLKVSGNTIYF. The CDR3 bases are TGTGCCAGCAGGGTCGGACCCCGACTTAAGGTCTCTGGAAACACCATATATTTT.

CDR3 sequence (DNA): TGTGCCAGTAGCTCACAGGGGGACCAGTTCTTC. The encoded protein is CASSSQGDQFF. The chain couples TRBV19 to TRBJ2-1; 8 bases map to TRBD1. V lost 6 bases, J lost 13 bases, and 5 bases stayed unmatched. Per germline, CDR1 LNHDA and CDR2 SQIVND (reference sequence). CDR3 length equals 11 residues.

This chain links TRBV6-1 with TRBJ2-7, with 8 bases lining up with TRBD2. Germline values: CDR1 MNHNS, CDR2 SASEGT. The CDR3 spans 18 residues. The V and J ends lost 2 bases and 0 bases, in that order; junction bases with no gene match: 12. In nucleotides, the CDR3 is TGTGCCAGCAGTGAAAGGGTAGCGGGGAGCCTCAGCTCCTACGAGCAGTACTTC. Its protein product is CASSERVAGSLSSYEQYF.